The clone carrying this TCR beta chain was seen more than once but under ten times. Its specificity is not known. This specimen comes from a study of T-cell memory formation after mild COVID-19. Study results and limitations: Researchers found some responding clones in pre-infection memory, a sign that cross-reactive memory joined. Contracting CD4+ clones lay largely in CM and EM, with CD8+ ones residing in EMRA.

After 5'RACE with constant-segment primers, TCR alpha and TCR beta cDNA libraries carrying sample barcodes and UMIs were obtained. TCRdb used MiXCR to reprocess the 5' RACE reads, holding one entry per CDR3 protein. Among about 430,000 distinct CDR3 sequences listed, approximately 25% were seen once. The specimen sequenced was PBMCs or a T cell subset sorted from them (not recorded which). This receptor was identified in an adult woman who had mild COVID-19 (a few samples of this study predate the infection). Cell type and time point are not known.

This CDR3 is CSASHSGANVLTF. In DNA form, the CDR3 reads TGCAGTGCTAGTCACTCTGGGGCCAACGTCCTGACTTTC. The chain is built from TRBV20-1 and TRBJ2-6; D is undetermined. Trimming left V 3 bases short and J 0 bases short, with 3 bases between. The CDR3 sequence is 13 residues long. Germline V lookup: CDR1 DFQATT, CDR2 SNEGSKA (reference sequence).